This TCR beta chain is from a study of blood T cell repertoires in COVID-19. Study at large: In each case, the material was cDNA or gDNA derived from T cells, B-cell-depleted T cells, or PBMCs.

Method: immunoSEQ multiplex PCR; TCRdb's copy keeps in-frame clones and lacks some. In the table there are about half a million clones, 70% to 90% of which are singletons. Losses at the gene ends were 7 bases for V and 4 bases for J; bases not matched to a gene: 9. CDR1 is MNHNY, CDR2 SVGAGI, per germline (reference sequence). This CDR3 has 14 residues. The rearrangement uses TRBV6-6 and TRBJ2-5; 7 bases match TRBD2. Sequenced sample: PBMCs or T cells enriched from blood (not recorded which). The receptor was isolated from a woman aged 55-75 years who had recovered from COVID-19. The CDR3 nucleotides are TGTGCCAGCACCTACTTTCCGGGAGGAGAGACCCAGTACTTC. The encoded protein is CASTYFPGGETQYF.